This TCR beta chain originates from a study of CD8 T cells in ankylosing spondylitis. The sample holds many counts of this clonotype. No antigen is known for it. Looked up from germline, CDR1 is SEHNR and CDR2 is FQNEAQ (reference sequence). The CDR3 covers 12 residues. The V end was cut by 2 bases, the J end by 4 bases, with 5 bases between. Study outcomes and limitations: Researchers report that disease-linked clones proved CD8+ and relatively rare in peripheral blood. Enrichment of disease-linked clones was reportedly significant in matched ankylosing spondylitis synovial fluid. Reactive arthritis synovial fluid and blood were previously reported to contain some motif variants.

TCRdb passed the 5' RACE reads through MiXCR, listing each CDR3 protein once. In the table there are some 250,000 distinct CDR3 sequences, over 8.5% of which are singletons. The clonotype comes from a male donor with ankylosing spondylitis or in good health (not recorded which). This chain links TRBV7-9 with TRBJ2-5; D call uncertain. The sample taken for sequencing was blood, either unsorted or a sorted T cell fraction (not recorded which). The CDR3 region has the DNA TGTGCCAGCAGCTTAAACGGAGAGACCCAGTACTTC. The encoded protein is CASSLNGETQYF.